The entry below describes one T cell receptor (beta chain). The sample originates from a study of technical replicates of blood from a few donors. V trimming: 7 bases; J trimming: 7 bases; junction bases outside the gene matches: 14. The CDR3 is made up of 16 amino acids. Per the germline V gene, CDR1 is SGHRS and CDR2 is YFSETQ. Profiling relied on immunoSEQ multiplex PCR, and the TCRdb table lists in-frame clones only, not all of them. The sample contains roughly 68,000 clones, 95% to 97% of which appear only once. Sequenced: T cells isolated from PBMCs. The receptor's source is a human donor in good health. The chain couples TRBV5-1 to TRBJ2-2; 9 bases line up with TRBD1. The chain's CDR3 is CASSYSGTGIVGELFF. The DNA of the CDR3 is TGCGCCAGCTCCTACTCCGGGACAGGGATAGTCGGGGAGCTGTTTTTT.